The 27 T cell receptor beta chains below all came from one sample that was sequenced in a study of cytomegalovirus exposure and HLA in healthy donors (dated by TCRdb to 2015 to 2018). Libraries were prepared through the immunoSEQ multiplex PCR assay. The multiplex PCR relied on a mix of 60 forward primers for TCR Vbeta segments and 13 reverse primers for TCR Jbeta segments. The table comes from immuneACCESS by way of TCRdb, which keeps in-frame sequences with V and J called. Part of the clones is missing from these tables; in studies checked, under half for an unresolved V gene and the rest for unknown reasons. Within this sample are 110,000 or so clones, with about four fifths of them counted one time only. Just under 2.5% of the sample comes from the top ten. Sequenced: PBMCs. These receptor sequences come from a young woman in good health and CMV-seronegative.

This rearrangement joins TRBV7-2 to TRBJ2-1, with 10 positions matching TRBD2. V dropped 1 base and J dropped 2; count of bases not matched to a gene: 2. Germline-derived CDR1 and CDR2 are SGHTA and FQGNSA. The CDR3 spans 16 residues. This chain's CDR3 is CASSLELAGPYNEQFF. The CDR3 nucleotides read TGTGCCAGCAGCTTAGAACTAGCGGGACCCTACAATGAGCAGTTCTTC.

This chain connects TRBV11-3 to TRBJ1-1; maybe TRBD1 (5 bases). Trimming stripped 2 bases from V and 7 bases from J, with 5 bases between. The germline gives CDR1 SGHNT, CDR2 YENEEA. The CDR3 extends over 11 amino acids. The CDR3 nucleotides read TGTGCCAGCAGCTTACAGGGTGAAGCTTTCTTT. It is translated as CASSLQGEAFF.

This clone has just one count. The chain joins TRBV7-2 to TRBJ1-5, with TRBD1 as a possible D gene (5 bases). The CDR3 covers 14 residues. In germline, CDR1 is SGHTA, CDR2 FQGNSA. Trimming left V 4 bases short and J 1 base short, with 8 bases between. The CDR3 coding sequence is TGTGCCAGCAGCTGGGGGGGGAGCAATCAGCCCCAGCATTTT. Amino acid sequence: CASSWGGSNQPQHF.

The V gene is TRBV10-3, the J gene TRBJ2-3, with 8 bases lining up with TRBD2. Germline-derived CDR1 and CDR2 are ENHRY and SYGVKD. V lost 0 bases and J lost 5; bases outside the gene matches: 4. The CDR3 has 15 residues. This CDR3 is CAISESSGEGDTQYF. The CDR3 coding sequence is TGTGCCATCAGTGAGTCTAGCGGGGAGGGAGATACGCAGTATTTT.

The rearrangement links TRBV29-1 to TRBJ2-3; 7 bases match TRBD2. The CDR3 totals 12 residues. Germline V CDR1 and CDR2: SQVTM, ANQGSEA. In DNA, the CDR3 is TGCACGGCGGGGGATCGGCAAGATACGCAGTATTTT. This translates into CTAGDRQDTQYF.

CDR3 in DNA: TGTGCCAGCAGCCGGGCTTGGGGGACTGTATACGAGCAGTACGTC. Translated: CASSRAWGTVYEQYV. The V and J genes are TRBV5-6 and TRBJ2-7; a weak D match, TRBD2 (6 bases). The CDR3 spans 15 residues. V lost 4 bases and J 4 bases, leaving 18 bases between the germline ends. Germline CDR1 reads SGHDT; CDR2 reads YYEEEE.

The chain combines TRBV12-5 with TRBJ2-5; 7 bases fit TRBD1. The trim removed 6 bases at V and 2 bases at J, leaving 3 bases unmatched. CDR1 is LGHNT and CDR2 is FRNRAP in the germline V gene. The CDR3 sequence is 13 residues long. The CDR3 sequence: CASGRGQQETQYF. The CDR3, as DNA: TGTGCTAGTGGCCGGGGACAGCAAGAGACCCAGTACTTC.

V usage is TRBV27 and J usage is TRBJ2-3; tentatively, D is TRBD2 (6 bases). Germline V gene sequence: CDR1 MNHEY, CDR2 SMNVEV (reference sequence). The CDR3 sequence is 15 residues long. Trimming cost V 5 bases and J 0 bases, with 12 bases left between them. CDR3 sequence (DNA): TGTGCCAGCAGTGATAGCGGTGCTAGCACAGATACGCAGTATTTT. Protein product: CASSDSGASTDTQYF.

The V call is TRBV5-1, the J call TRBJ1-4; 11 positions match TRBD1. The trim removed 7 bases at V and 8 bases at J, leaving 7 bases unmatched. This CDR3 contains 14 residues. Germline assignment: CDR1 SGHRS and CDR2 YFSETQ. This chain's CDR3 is CASSPGTGGEKLFF. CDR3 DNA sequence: TGCGCCAGCTCCCCCGGGACAGGGGGGGAAAAACTGTTTTTT. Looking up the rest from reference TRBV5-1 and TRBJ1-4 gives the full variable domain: KAGVTQTPRYLIKTRGQQVTLSCSPISGHRSVSWYQQTPGQGLQFLFEYFSETQRNKGNFPGRFSGRQFSNSRSEMNVSTLELGDSALYLCASSPGTGGEKLFFGSGTQLSVL.

CDR3 protein: CASRYTGSPYEQYV. The CDR3 bases are TGCGCCAGCAGGTACACAGGGTCCCCCTACGAGCAGTACGTC. The V gene is TRBV10-1, the J gene TRBJ2-7; tentative D call: TRBD1 (6 bases). V lost 6 bases and J lost 2, with 14 bases in between. CDR3 length: 14 residues. The germline CDR1 and CDR2 sequences are WNHNN and SYGVQD (reference sequence).

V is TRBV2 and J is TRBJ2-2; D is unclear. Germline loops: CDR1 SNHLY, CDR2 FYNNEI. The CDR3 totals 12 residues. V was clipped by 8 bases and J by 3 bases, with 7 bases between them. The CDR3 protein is CASSSDTGELFF. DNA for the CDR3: TGTGCCAGCTCATCGGACACCGGGGAGCTGTTTTTT.

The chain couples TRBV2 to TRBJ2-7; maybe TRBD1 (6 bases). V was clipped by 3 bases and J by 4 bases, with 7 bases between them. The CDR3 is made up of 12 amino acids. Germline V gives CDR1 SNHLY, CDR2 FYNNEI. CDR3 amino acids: CASSDQGYEQYF. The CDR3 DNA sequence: TGTGCCAGCAGTGACCAGGGGTACGAGCAGTACTTC.

The CDR3 DNA reads as TGTGCCAGCAGTCTGACAGGGGTGAGTGAAAAACTGTTTTTT. The encoded protein is CASSLTGVSEKLFF. V gene TRBV6-1 combines with J gene TRBJ1-4, with 8 bases matching TRBD1. This CDR3 is built from 14 residues. The germline gives CDR1 MNHNS, CDR2 SASEGT. Trimming removed 5 bases from V and 7 bases from J; junction bases left unmatched: 6.

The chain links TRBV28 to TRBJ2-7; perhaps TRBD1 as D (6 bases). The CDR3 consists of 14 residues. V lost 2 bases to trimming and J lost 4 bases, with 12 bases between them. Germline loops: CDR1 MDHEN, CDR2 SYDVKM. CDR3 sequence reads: CASSLGGIGYEQYF. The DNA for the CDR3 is TGTGCCAGCAGTTTAGGGGGCATAGGGTACGAGCAGTACTTC. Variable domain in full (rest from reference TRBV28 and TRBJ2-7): DVKVTQSSRYLVKRTGEKVFLECVQDMDHENMFWYRQDPGLGLRLIYFSYDVKMKEKGDIPEGYSVSREKKERFSLILESASTNQTSMYLCASSLGGIGYEQYFGPGTRLTVT.

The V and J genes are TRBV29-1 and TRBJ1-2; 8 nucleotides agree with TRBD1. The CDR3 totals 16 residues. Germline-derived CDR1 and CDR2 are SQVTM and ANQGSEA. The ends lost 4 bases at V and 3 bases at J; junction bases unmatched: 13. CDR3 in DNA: TGCAGCGTTGTGGGGCAGGGGGCAGGTTGGGACTATGGCTACACCTTC. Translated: CSVVGQGAGWDYGYTF.

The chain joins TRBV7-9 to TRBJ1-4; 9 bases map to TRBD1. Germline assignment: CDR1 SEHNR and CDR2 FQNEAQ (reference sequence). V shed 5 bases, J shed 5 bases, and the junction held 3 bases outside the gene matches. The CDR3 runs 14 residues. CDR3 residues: CASSVDRGNEKLFF. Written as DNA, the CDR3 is TGTGCCAGCAGCGTAGACAGGGGGAATGAAAAACTGTTTTTT.

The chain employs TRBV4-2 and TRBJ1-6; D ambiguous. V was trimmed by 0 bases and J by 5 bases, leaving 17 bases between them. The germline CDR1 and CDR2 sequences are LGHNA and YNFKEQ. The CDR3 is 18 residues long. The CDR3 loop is CASSQEPSLSSDNSPLHF. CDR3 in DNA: TGTGCCAGCAGCCAAGAACCCTCCCTATCTAGCGATAATTCACCCCTCCACTTT.

The CDR3 region has the DNA TGTGCCAGTCAGGGGCGGACATTGGGCACTGAAGCTTTCTTT. It specifies CASQGRTLGTEAFF. The chain recombines TRBV19 with TRBJ1-1; tentative D call: TRBD1 (6 bases). The CDR3 spans 14 residues. CDR1 is LNHDA, CDR2 SQIVND, per germline (reference sequence). V dropped 8 bases and J dropped 4 bases, with 17 bases sitting between them.

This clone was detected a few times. The CDR3 region has the DNA TGTGCCAGCATCAATCTCGGACAGCTGAACACTGAAGCTTTCTTT. It translates to CASINLGQLNTEAFF. V gene TRBV5-8 combines with J gene TRBJ1-1; D possibly corresponds to TRBD1 (6 bases). Germline V lookup: CDR1 SGHTS, CDR2 YDEGEE. V was trimmed by 6 bases and J by 0 bases, leaving 15 bases between them. The CDR3 spans 15 residues.

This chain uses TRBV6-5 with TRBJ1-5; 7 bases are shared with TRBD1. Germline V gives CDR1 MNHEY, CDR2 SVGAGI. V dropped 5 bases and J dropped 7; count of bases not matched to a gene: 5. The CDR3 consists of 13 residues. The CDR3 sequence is CASSEGDRQPQHF. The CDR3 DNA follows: TGTGCCAGCAGTGAAGGGGACAGACAGCCCCAGCATTTT.

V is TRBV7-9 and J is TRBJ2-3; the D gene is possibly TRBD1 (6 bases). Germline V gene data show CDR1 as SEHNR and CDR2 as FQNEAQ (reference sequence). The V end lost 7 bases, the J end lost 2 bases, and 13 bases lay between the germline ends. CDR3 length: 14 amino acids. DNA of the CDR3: TGTGCCAGCATCGCAGGGGTCAACACAGATACGCAGTATTTT. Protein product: CASIAGVNTDTQYF. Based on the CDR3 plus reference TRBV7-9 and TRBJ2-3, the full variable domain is DTGVSQNPRHKITKRGQNVTFRCDPISEHNRLYWYRQTLGQGPEFLTYFQNEAQLEKSRLLSDRFSAERPKGSFSTLEIQRTEQGDSAMYLCASIAGVNTDTQYFGPGTRLTVL.

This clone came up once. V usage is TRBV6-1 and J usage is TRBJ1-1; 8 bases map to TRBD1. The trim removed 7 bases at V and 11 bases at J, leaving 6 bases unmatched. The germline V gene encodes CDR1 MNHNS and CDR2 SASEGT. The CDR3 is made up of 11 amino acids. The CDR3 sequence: CASNLSGGAFF. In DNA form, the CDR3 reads TGTGCCAGCAACCTCTCAGGGGGCGCTTTCTTT.

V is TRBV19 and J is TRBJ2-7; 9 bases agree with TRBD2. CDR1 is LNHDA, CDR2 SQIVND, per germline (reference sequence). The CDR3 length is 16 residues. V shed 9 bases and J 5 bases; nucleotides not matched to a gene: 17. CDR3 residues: CARSVWRGRVNHEQYF. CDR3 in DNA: TGTGCCAGATCAGTATGGCGCGGGAGGGTAAATCACGAGCAGTACTTC.

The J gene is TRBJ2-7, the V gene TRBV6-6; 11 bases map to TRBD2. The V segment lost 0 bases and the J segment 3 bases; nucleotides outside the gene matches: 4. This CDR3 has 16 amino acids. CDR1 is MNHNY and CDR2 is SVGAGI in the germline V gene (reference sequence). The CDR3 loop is CASSYSRGLADYEQYF. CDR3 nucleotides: TGTGCCAGCAGTTACTCTAGGGGACTAGCGGACTACGAGCAGTACTTC.

The CDR3 spells CASSPDGTVNTEAFF. The CDR3 coding sequence is TGTGCCAGCAGCCCAGACGGGACAGTGAACACTGAAGCTTTCTTT. This chain uses TRBV7-2 with TRBJ1-1; 7 bases match TRBD1. The CDR3 loop spans 15 amino acids. From germline, CDR1 is SGHTA and CDR2 FQGNSA. Trimming cost V 5 bases and J 0 bases; bases outside gene matches: 6.

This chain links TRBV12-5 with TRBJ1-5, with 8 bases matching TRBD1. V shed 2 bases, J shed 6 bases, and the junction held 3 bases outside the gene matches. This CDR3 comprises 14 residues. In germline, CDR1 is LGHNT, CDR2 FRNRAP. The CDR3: CASGLWDRRQPQHF. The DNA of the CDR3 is TGTGCTAGTGGTTTGTGGGACAGGCGTCAGCCCCAGCATTTT. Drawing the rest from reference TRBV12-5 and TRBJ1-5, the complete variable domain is DARVTQTPRHKVTEMGQEVTMRCQPILGHNTVFWYRQTMMQGLELLAYFRNRAPLDDSGMPKDRFSAEMPDATLATLKIQPSEPRDSAVYFCASGLWDRRQPQHFGDGTRLSIL.

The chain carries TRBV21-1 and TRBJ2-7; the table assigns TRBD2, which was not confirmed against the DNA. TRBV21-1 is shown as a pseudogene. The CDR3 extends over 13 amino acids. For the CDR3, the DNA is TGTGCCAGCTCGACCGGGAGCAGGAGGGAGCAGTACGTC. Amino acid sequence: CASSTGSRREQYV.